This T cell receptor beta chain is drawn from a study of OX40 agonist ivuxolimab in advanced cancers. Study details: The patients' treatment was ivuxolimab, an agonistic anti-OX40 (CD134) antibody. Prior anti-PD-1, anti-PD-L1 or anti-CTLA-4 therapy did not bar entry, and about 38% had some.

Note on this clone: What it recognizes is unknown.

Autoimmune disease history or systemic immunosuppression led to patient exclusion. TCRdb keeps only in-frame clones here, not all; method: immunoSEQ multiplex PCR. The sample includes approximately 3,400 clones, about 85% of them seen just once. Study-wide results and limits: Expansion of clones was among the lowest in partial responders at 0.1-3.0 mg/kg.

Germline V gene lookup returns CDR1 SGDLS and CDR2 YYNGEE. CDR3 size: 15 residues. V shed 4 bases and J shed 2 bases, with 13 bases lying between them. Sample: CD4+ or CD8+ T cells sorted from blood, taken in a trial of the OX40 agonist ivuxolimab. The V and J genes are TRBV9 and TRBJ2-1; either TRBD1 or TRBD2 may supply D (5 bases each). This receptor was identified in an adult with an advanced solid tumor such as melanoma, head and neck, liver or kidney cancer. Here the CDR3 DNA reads TGTGCCAGCAGCCCTGGGACCACTACCTACAATGAGCAGTTCTTC. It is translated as CASSPGTTTYNEQFF.